The present TCR beta chain was sequenced within a study of cytomegalovirus exposure and HLA in healthy donors. The primer mix had 60 Vbeta and 13 Jbeta primers. The method was immunoSEQ multiplex PCR; TCRdb's version includes in-frame clones alone and lacks a portion of them. The sample lists roughly 150,000 clones, around 80% occurring once. Study-level findings and limits: Whilst most TCR sequences proved rare, a subset of public TCRs occurred across many donors.

A note on this clone: Its antigen is as yet unknown.

The CDR3 contains 14 residues. V shed 11 bases and J shed 2 bases, with 19 bases lying between them. Germline values: CDR1 MRHNA, CDR2 SNTAGT. The rearrangement uses TRBV6-4 and TRBJ2-7, with D maybe TRBD1 (5 bases). The sequenced material came from PBMCs. The sequence derives from a male donor in good health and CMV-seronegative. The CDR3 sequence is CAPKGAVITYEQYF. CDR3 nucleotides: TGTGCCCCCAAAGGGGCGGTTATTACCTACGAGCAGTACTTC.